One T cell receptor (beta chain) is described in this entry. These data belong to a study of blood T cell repertoires in COVID-19. About the research overall: Collection of acute and convalescent COVID-19 samples took place in the United States, Italy and Spain. PBMCs, B-cell-depleted T cells, or T cells were the source of the cDNA or gDNA that made up the material.

Profiled with immunoSEQ multiplex PCR; TCRdb holds only in-frame clones, not every one. This sample has about 120,000 clones; 84% occur once, and the top ten carry roughly 8%. With 4 bases removed from V and 4 bases from J, the gap between germline ends came to 11 bases. The CDR3 totals 14 residues. Germline V gives CDR1 KGHDR, CDR2 SFDVKD. This clonotype was obtained from a woman in her 40s with acute or convalescent COVID-19. The chain employs TRBV24-1 and TRBJ2-3, with D possibly being TRBD2 (6 bases). Sequenced: peripheral blood. The CDR3 DNA sequence: TGTGCCACCAGTGACCCCGGGGGTCCAGATACGCAGTATTTT. Amino acid sequence: CATSDPGGPDTQYF.